The clone carrying this TCR beta chain has only a few counts. Its target is unknown. This sample was taken from a study of identical twins. Study conclusions and caveats: Whereas memory repertoires showed no such difference, abundant cord blood beta clonotypes carried fewer insertions.

Germline values: CDR1 KGHSH, CDR2 LQKENI. The CDR3 has 12 amino acids. Trimming pared 3 bases from V and 4 bases from J, leaving 6 bases between. TCRdb redid the calling of the 5' RACE reads with MiXCR, one entry per CDR3 protein. The sample holds fewer than 800,000 distinct CDR3 sequences, under 8.5% seen once. The sample was also reused in another study, on yellow fever vaccine responses in identical twins. That investigation notes: Reportedly, the response of twins' T cells to the vaccine seemed partly convergent, partly personalized.

This rearrangement joins TRBV18 to TRBJ2-5; D is unclear. Sequenced input: PBMCs. This clonotype was obtained from a woman under 30 in good health. The CDR3 here is CASSPFVETQYF. The CDR3 nucleotides read TGTGCCAGCTCACCTTTCGTAGAGACCCAGTACTTC. The entire variable domain, with the rest obtained from reference TRBV18 and TRBJ2-5, is as follows: NAGVMQNPRHLVRRRGQEARLRCSPMKGHSHVYWYRQLPEEGLKFMVYLQKENIIDESGMPKERFSAEFPKEGPSILRIQQVVRGDSAAYFCASSPFVETQYFGPGTRLLVL.